The 28 T cell receptor beta chains reported below all come from one sample, sequenced in a study of shared clonotypes between healthy human individuals. Method: immunoSEQ multiplex PCR; TCRdb's copy keeps in-frame clones and lacks some. The data contain around 2,000,000 clones, 85% to 95% of them singletons. Sequencing input: naive CD4+ T cells sorted from blood. Indicated subset: CD45RA+ positively selected. These TCRs come from a man aged 18 to 35 in good health.

This clone was counted a single time. This chain links TRBV5-1 with TRBJ1-6, with 10 bases aligning to TRBD1. Germline CDR1 and CDR2: SGHRS and YFSETQ. The CDR3 runs to 15 residues. The V segment lost 5 bases and the J segment 8 bases; nucleotides outside the gene matches: 7. The CDR3 reads CASRRDRGSDSPLHF. The CDR3 DNA sequence: TGCGCCAGCAGGAGGGACAGGGGCAGTGATTCACCCCTCCACTTT.

The chain recombines TRBV10-3 with TRBJ2-3; perhaps TRBD2 as D (7 bases). This CDR3 is 14 amino acids long. V was cut by 6 bases and J by 2 bases, with 12 bases left in between. Per germline, CDR1 ENHRY and CDR2 SYGVKD. Here the CDR3 reads CAIRGGTPTDTQYF. The CDR3 DNA is TGTGCCATCAGGGGGGGGACACCCACAGATACGCAGTATTTT.

This chain uses TRBV10-1 with TRBJ2-1; 8 bases fit TRBD2. J was trimmed by 0 bases and V by 0 bases; bases with no gene match: 7. Germline values: CDR1 WNHNN, CDR2 SYGVQD (reference sequence). The CDR3 runs to 18 residues. The CDR3 DNA is TGCGCCAGCAGTGAGTCGTTCCTAGCGGGCGACTCCTACAATGAGCAGTTCTTC. It is translated as CASSESFLAGDSYNEQFF.

This chain connects TRBV2 to TRBJ2-5, with D possibly matching TRBD1 (5 bases). Germline CDR1 reads SNHLY; CDR2 reads FYNNEI. CDR3 length: 12 residues. V was pared by 6 bases and J by 3 bases, with 8 bases between. CDR3 bases: TGTGCCAGCAGGGGGCAGAAAGAGACCCAGTACTTC. It encodes CASRGQKETQYF.

Regarding this clone: Other nucleotide sequences in the sample specify the same CDR3. The rearrangement links TRBV5-1 to TRBJ1-2, with D possibly matching TRBD1 (6 bases). Looked up from germline, CDR1 is SGHRS and CDR2 is YFSETQ. This CDR3 has 14 residues. Trimming removed 1 base at V and 1 base at J, with 8 bases between. For the CDR3, the DNA is TGCGCCAGCAGCTTGAGGACAGATAACTATGGCTACACCTTC. This sequence encodes CASSLRTDNYGYTF.

The V call is TRBV30, the J call TRBJ2-5; 8 bases line up with TRBD2. Germline V gene data show CDR1 as GTSNPN and CDR2 as SVGIG (reference sequence). CDR3 length: 14 residues. The V and J ends lost 1 base and 2 bases, in that order; junction bases with no gene match: 3. The CDR3 reads CAWSGGGIQETQYF. The CDR3 region has the DNA TGTGCCTGGAGTGGCGGGGGGATTCAAGAGACCCAGTACTTC.

The rearrangement uses TRBV18 and TRBJ2-3, with unresolved D. V was clipped by 3 bases and J by 2 bases, with 9 bases between them. This CDR3 is 14 amino acids long. The V gene's germline CDR1 is KGHSH and CDR2 LQKENI. The CDR3 loop reads CASSPILHTDTQYF. CDR3 DNA: TGTGCCAGCTCACCCATACTGCACACAGATACGCAGTATTTT.

The V gene is TRBV30, the J gene TRBJ2-3; 8 bases match TRBD2. V lost 4 bases, J lost 4 bases, and 7 bases stayed unmatched. Germline CDR1 is GTSNPN and CDR2 is SVGIG (reference sequence). This CDR3 region has 14 residues. The CDR3 nucleotides are TGTGCCTGGACGTACGGGGGGGCCCCAGATACGCAGTATTTT. Protein product: CAWTYGGAPDTQYF.

V gene TRBV19 combines with J gene TRBJ2-7, with a tentative D call TRBD2 (7 bases). V was pared by 9 bases and J by 1 base, with 19 bases between. CDR1 LNHDA and CDR2 SQIVND come from the germline V gene (reference sequence). The CDR3 is 15 amino acids. Written as DNA, the CDR3 is TGTGCCAGCAGGGGAGGGTCCGGCGGATCCTACGAGCAGTACTTC. It specifies CASRGGSGGSYEQYF.

In DNA, the CDR3 is TGCGCCAGCAGCTTGTATTCCAATCAGCCCCAGCATTTT. Translating it yields CASSLYSNQPQHF. The chain carries TRBV5-1 and TRBJ1-5, with D unclear. The V gene lost 1 base and the J gene lost 3 bases, with 5 bases spanning the gap. Germline V lookup: CDR1 SGHRS, CDR2 YFSETQ. The length of the CDR3 is 13 residues.

This clone was recorded only once. The chain links TRBV5-1 to TRBJ1-4; 10 nucleotides match TRBD1. Germline-derived CDR1 and CDR2 are SGHRS and YFSETQ. With 3 bases clipped from V and 7 bases from J, the junction kept 3 bases outside the gene matches. This CDR3 is built from 14 residues. The chain's CDR3 is CASSSTGGFEKLFF. The CDR3 DNA follows: TGCGCCAGCAGCTCGACAGGGGGCTTTGAAAAACTGTTTTTT.

CDR3 region: CAWSVFRTGVGGRNQPQHF. As DNA, the CDR3 is TGTGCCTGGAGTGTATTCCGCACAGGGGTGGGCGGACGCAATCAGCCCCAGCATTTT. The V call is TRBV30, the J call TRBJ1-5; 7 bases agree with TRBD1. Germline lookup yields CDR1 GTSNPN and CDR2 SVGIG (reference sequence). This CDR3 comprises 19 residues. The V and J ends lost 0 bases and 2 bases, in that order; junction bases with no gene match: 16.

With respect to this clone: Additional DNA sequences in this sample encode the identical CDR3. This chain links TRBV30 with TRBJ1-5; TRBD1 might be the D (6 bases). The CDR3 has 15 amino acids. CDR1 and CDR2 from the germline V gene are GTSNPN and SVGIG (reference sequence). V gave up 1 base and J gave up 0 bases, with 10 bases separating them. In DNA form, the CDR3 reads TGTGCCTGGAGTGCGGACAGTTATAGCAATCAGCCCCAGCATTTT. Translated: CAWSADSYSNQPQHF.

The genes are TRBV30 and TRBJ1-6; D not certain. With 4 bases removed from V and 10 bases from J, the gap between germline ends came to 14 bases. The CDR3 is 13 residues long. The V gene's germline CDR1 is GTSNPN and CDR2 SVGIG (reference sequence). This CDR3 is CAWTSGPKSPLHF. The CDR3 nucleotides are TGTGCCTGGACATCCGGCCCTAAGTCACCCCTCCACTTT.

Regarding this clone: Other DNA sequences in the sample encode the same CDR3. V is TRBV20-1 and J is TRBJ2-5; D ambiguous. This CDR3 comprises 11 residues. V was shortened by 5 bases and J by 3 bases, with 7 bases between the two germline ends. Germline V gene sequence: CDR1 DFQATT, CDR2 SNEGSKA (reference sequence). The CDR3 bases are TGCAGTGCTGCAATAAAAGAGACCCAGTACTTC. Amino acid sequence: CSAAIKETQYF.

This chain connects TRBV30 to TRBJ2-3; 11 positions match TRBD2. CDR1 GTSNPN and CDR2 SVGIG come from the germline V gene (reference sequence). Germline trimming cut 0 bases from V and 0 bases from J; bases unmatched to any gene: 5. CDR3 size: 17 residues. CDR3 in DNA: TGTGCCTGGAGTGTAGCAAGGACTAGCGGGAGCACAGATACGCAGTATTTT. Amino acid sequence: CAWSVARTSGSTDTQYF. The whole variable domain, remainder taken from reference TRBV30 and TRBJ2-3, is SQTIHQWPATLVQPVGSPLSLECTVEGTSNPNLYWYRQAAGRGLQLLFYSVGIGQISSEVPQNLSASRPQDRQFILSSKKLLLSDSGFYLCAWSVARTSGSTDTQYFGPGTRLTVL.

Notes on this clone: This CDR3 is also generated by other DNA sequences in the sample. The CDR3 loop is CASSYRQGAYEQYF. The CDR3 region has the DNA TGTGCCAGCAGTTATCGACAGGGAGCCTACGAGCAGTACTTC. The chain has TRBV6-5 and TRBJ2-7; 7 bases match TRBD1. The junction had 4 bases not matched to a gene; V was cut back by 3 bases and J by 2 bases. Germline loops: CDR1 MNHEY, CDR2 SVGAGI. The CDR3 runs 14 residues.

V is TRBV5-1 and J is TRBJ1-5; D gene uncertain. The CDR3 consists of 15 residues. The V gene's germline CDR1 is SGHRS and CDR2 YFSETQ. The V gene lost 5 bases and the J gene lost 3 bases, with 15 bases spanning the gap. CDR3 sequence reads: CASRPTASDNQPQHF. In DNA form, the CDR3 reads TGCGCCAGCAGACCAACAGCCTCTGACAATCAGCCCCAGCATTTT.

A remark on this clone: This sample includes further DNA sequences coding for the same CDR3. The chain uses TRBV29-1 and TRBJ1-2; D is unresolved. There are 11 residues in the CDR3. Per the germline V gene, CDR1 is SQVTM and CDR2 is ANQGSEA. Trimming took 0 bases from V and 4 from J, leaving 3 bases between them. The DNA for the CDR3 is TGCAGCGTTGAAGATATCTATGGCTACACCTTC. This translates into CSVEDIYGYTF.

There are many counts of this clone. The chain uses TRBV5-1 and TRBJ1-5, with 10 positions matching TRBD1. Germline V gives CDR1 SGHRS, CDR2 YFSETQ. CDR3 length equals 15 residues. V lost 2 bases to trimming and J lost 3 bases; unmatched junction nucleotides: 2. The CDR3 sequence: CASSLGQGDNQPQHF. The CDR3 coding sequence is TGCGCCAGCAGCTTAGGACAGGGGGACAATCAGCCCCAGCATTTT.

The chain links TRBV5-6 to TRBJ2-7, with 9 bases fitting TRBD1. The germline CDR1 and CDR2 sequences are SGHDT and YYEEEE. Trimming removed 3 bases from V and 5 bases from J; junction bases left unmatched: 9. This CDR3 is built from 15 residues. The CDR3, as DNA: TGTGCCAGCAGCTGGAAGACAGGGGGGATAAACGAGCAGTACTTC. Protein product: CASSWKTGGINEQYF. The whole variable domain, filled in from reference TRBV5-6 and TRBJ2-7, reads DAGVTQSPTHLIKTRGQQVTLRCSPKSGHDTVSWYQQALGQGPQFIFQYYEEEERQRGNFPDRFSGHQFPNYSSELNVNALLLGDSALYLCASSWKTGGINEQYFGPGTRLTVT.

The chain couples TRBV6-1 to TRBJ2-2; D possibly matches TRBD1 or TRBD2 (5 bases each). With 3 bases removed from V and 2 bases from J, the gap between germline ends came to 13 bases. Germline V gene sequence: CDR1 MNHNS, CDR2 SASEGT. The CDR3 extends over 16 amino acids. CDR3 in amino acids: CASSDGGRLNTGELFF. For the CDR3, the DNA is TGTGCCAGCAGTGATGGGGGTAGACTAAACACCGGGGAGCTGTTTTTT.

V and J are TRBV10-1 and TRBJ2-1; 13 bases map to TRBD2. Unmatched junction bases numbered 5, after V lost 2 bases and J lost 7 bases. The CDR3 extends over 16 amino acids. Germline V gene sequence: CDR1 WNHNN, CDR2 SYGVQD (reference sequence). CDR3 bases: TGCGCCAGCAGTGAGGTGGAGACTAGCGGGAGGAATGAGCAGTTCTTC. Its protein is CASSEVETSGRNEQFF.

A note on this clone: A much larger clone sits a single nucleotide away, making a read error possible. Other DNA sequences in the sample encode the same CDR3. The chain is built from TRBV5-1 and TRBJ2-5; D ambiguous. V lost 4 bases and J lost 1, with 2 bases in between. Germline V gives CDR1 SGHRS, CDR2 YFSETQ. The CDR3 loop spans 11 amino acids. Here the CDR3 DNA reads TGCGCCAGCAGCATCCAAGAGACCCAGTACTTC. Its protein product is CASSIQETQYF.

A remark on this clone: This sample also contains other DNA sequences that code for the same CDR3. The chain combines TRBV5-5 with TRBJ1-6, with TRBD1 matching over 8 bases. CDR1 is SGHKS and CDR2 is YYEKEE in the germline V gene (reference sequence). The J segment lost 10 bases and the V segment lost 2 bases, leaving 5 bases of the junction unmatched. This CDR3 has 14 amino acids. The CDR3 reads CASSLGQGGSPLHF. DNA of the CDR3: TGTGCCAGCAGCTTAGGACAGGGAGGCTCACCCCTCCACTTT.

This sequence joins TRBV30 and TRBJ2-4; 7 nucleotides align to TRBD2. CDR1 is GTSNPN and CDR2 is SVGIG in the germline V gene (reference sequence). V shed 0 bases and J 6 bases; nucleotides not matched to a gene: 11. CDR3 size: 16 residues. Here the CDR3 DNA reads TGTGCCTGGAGTGTCGTTACGGGGGGTTTCGGAAACATTCAGTACTTC. Protein: CAWSVVTGGFGNIQYF.

This chain connects TRBV7-9 to TRBJ1-1, with a possible D match to TRBD1 (5 bases). Germline values: CDR1 SEHNR, CDR2 FQNEAQ (reference sequence). Between the trimmed V and J ends, which lost 4 bases and 0 bases, there was a span of 12 bases. CDR3 size: 15 residues. CDR3 amino acids: CASSSPGSVNTEAFF. CDR3 bases: TGTGCCAGCAGCTCCCCAGGGTCGGTGAACACTGAAGCTTTCTTT. Supplemented by reference TRBV7-9 and TRBJ1-1, the full variable domain reads DTGVSQNPRHKITKRGQNVTFRCDPISEHNRLYWYRQTLGQGPEFLTYFQNEAQLEKSRLLSDRFSAERPKGSFSTLEIQRTEQGDSAMYLCASSSPGSVNTEAFFGQGTRLTVV.

This clone showed up just once. The chain employs TRBV30 and TRBJ2-5; TRBD2 is a possible D gene (5 bases). Germline lookup yields CDR1 GTSNPN and CDR2 SVGIG (reference sequence). With 0 bases removed from V and 2 bases from J, the gap between germline ends came to 13 bases. The CDR3 totals 15 residues. CDR3 sequence reads: CAWSVSRDTQETQYF. The DNA of the CDR3 is TGTGCCTGGAGTGTAAGCCGGGATACTCAAGAGACCCAGTACTTC.